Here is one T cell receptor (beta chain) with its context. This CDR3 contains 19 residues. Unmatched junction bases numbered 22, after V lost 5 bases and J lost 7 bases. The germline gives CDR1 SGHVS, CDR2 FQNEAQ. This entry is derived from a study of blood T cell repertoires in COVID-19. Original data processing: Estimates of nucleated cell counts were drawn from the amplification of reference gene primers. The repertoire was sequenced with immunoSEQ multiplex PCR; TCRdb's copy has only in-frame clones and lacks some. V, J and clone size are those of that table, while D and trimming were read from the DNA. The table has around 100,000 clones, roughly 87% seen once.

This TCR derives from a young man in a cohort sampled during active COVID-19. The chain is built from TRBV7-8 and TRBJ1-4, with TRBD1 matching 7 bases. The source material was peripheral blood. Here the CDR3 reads CASSADGRDRGAYSEKLFF. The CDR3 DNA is TGTGCCAGCAGCGCGGACGGGCGGGACAGAGGGGCTTATAGTGAAAAACTGTTTTTT.